This T cell receptor (beta chain) was obtained from a study of T cell responses to AZD1222 COVID-19 vaccine. The germline CDR1 and CDR2 sequences are SGHNT and YYREEE (reference sequence). V was cut by 4 bases and J by 4 bases, with 17 bases left in between. This CDR3 is 15 amino acids long. A word on this clone: Its antigen is not known.

Study-level points and caveats: Of the AZD1222 recipients, only five to seven were seropositive at baseline. Regions 160-218 and 743-854 held dominance among vaccine-associated CD4 TCRs, which spanned spike.

The repertoire was sequenced with immunoSEQ multiplex PCR; TCRdb's copy has only in-frame clones and lacks some. The table lists roughly 100,000 clones, about four fifths of them singletons. V gene TRBV5-4 combines with J gene TRBJ1-2, with D maybe TRBD1 (5 bases). The material was peripheral blood, obtained on day 0 of AZD1222 vaccination. This receptor was taken from an adult in good health. The CDR3 nucleotides read TGTGCCAGCAGCCCTGAGAGCGGGGGTCCCTATGGCTACACCTTC. Residues: CASSPESGGPYGYTF.